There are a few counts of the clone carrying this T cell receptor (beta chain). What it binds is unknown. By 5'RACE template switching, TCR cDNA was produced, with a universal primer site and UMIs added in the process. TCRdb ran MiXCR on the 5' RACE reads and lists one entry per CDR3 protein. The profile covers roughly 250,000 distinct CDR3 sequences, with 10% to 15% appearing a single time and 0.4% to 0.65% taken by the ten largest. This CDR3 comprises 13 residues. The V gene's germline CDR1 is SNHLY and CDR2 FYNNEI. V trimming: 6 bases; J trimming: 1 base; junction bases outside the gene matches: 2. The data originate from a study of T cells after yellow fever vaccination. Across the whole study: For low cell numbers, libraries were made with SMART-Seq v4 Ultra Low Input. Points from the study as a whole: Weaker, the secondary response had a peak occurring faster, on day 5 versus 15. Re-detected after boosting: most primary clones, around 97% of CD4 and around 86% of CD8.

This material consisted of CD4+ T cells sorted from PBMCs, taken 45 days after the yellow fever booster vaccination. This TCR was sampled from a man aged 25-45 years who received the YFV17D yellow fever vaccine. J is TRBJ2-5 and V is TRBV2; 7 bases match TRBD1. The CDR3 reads CASSTGVQETQYF. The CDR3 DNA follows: TGTGCCAGCAGCACAGGGGTCCAAGAGACCCAGTACTTC.